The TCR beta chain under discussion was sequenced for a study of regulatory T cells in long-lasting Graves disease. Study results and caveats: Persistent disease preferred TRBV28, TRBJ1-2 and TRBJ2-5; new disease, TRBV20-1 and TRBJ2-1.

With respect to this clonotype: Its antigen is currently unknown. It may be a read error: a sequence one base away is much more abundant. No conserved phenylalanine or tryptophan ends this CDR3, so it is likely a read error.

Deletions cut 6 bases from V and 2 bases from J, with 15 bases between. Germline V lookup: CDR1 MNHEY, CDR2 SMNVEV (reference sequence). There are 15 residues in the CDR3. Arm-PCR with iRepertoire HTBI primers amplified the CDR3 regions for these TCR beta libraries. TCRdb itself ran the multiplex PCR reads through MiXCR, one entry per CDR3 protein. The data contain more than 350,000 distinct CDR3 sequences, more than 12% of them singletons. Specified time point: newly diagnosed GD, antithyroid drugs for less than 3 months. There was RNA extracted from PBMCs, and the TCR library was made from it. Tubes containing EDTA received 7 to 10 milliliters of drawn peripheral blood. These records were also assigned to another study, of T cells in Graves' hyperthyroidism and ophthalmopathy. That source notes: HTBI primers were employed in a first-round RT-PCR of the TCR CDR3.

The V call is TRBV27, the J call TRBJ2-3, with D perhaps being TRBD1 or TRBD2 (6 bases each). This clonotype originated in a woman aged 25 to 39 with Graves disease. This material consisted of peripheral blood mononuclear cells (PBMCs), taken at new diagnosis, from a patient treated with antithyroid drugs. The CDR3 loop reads CASRGGDTPTDTQYS. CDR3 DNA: TGTGCCAGCAGAGGAGGGGACACACCCACAGATACGCAGTATTCT.